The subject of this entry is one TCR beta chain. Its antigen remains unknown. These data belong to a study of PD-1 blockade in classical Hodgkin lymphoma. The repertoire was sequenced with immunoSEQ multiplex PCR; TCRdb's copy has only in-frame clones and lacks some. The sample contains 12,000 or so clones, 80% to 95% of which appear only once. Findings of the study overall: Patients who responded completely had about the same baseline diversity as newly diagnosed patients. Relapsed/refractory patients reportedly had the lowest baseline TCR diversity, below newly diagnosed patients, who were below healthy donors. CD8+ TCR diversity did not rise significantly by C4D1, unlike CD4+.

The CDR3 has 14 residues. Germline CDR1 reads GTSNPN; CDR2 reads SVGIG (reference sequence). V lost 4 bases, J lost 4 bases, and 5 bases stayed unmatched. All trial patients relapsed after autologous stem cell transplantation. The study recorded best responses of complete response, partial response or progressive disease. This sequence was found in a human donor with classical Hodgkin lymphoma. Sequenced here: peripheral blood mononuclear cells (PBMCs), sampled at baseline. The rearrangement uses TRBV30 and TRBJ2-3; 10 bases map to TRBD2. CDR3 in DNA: TGTGCCTGGACCGGGCTAGCGGGGGCAGATACGCAGTATTTT. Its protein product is CAWTGLAGADTQYF.